The source of this T cell receptor (beta chain) is a study of blood T cell repertoires in COVID-19. Overall study context: Acute and convalescent COVID-19 samples came from the United States, Italy and Spain. Nucleic acid was either cDNA or gDNA, and it came from T cells, B-cell-depleted T cells, or PBMCs.

Researchers sorted participants into cohorts using their self-reported clinical history. This CDR3 has 14 amino acids. Trimming took 6 bases from V and 2 from J; bases not matched to a gene: 3. Germline V lookup: CDR1 MNHEY, CDR2 SVGAGI. As processed by the authors: Estimated nucleated cell counts came from reference gene primer amplification. Generated by immunoSEQ multiplex PCR, the TCRdb table keeps only in-frame clones and is missing some. That table supplies the V and J calls and clone size; D and trimming were determined from the DNA. The sample has 300,000 to 500,000 clones, 88% seen once. The sample taken for sequencing was PBMCs or T cells enriched from blood (not recorded which). The chain couples TRBV6-5 to TRBJ2-2; 7 nucleotides agree with TRBD1. The source of this sequence is a middle-aged woman with acute COVID-19. The CDR3, as DNA: TGTGCCAGCAGAGACAGGGATAACACCGGGGAGCTGTTTTTT. As protein: CASRDRDNTGELFF.